This T cell receptor beta chain was captured by sequencing in a study of memory CD8 T cells in hepatitis C reinfection. Turning to the study itself: Samples late or after reinfection came 12 to 24 weeks post-detection.

Time point given: late/post reinfection, 12 to 24 weeks after detection. The sorted cells went straight to TCR sequencing with no prior in vitro expansion. At all three reinfection time points, viable CD3+ CD8+ CD45RO- cells from a couple of donors served as controls. This CDR3 spans 14 amino acids. The germline gives CDR1 LNHDA, CDR2 SQIVND (reference sequence). V lost 5 bases and J lost 6, with 13 bases in between. Assay used: immunoSEQ multiplex PCR; TCRdb lists only in-frame clones, some missing. The table has 45,000 to 50,000 clones, roughly 89% seen once. The chain combines TRBV19 with TRBJ2-2, with D perhaps matching TRBD2 (5 bases). The source of this sequence is a man younger than 35 with hepatitis C virus infection. What was sequenced was naive CD8+ T cells sorted from blood. CDR3 bases: TGTGCCAGTAGTTTGCGCGGAGGTCCCGGGGAGCTGTTTTTT. Residues: CASSLRGGPGELFF.